Each of the 26 T cell receptor beta chains below was sequenced from the same sample in a study of beta chain features in type 1 diabetes. Expressed TCRB transcripts were sequenced, since all the RNA that had been isolated was reverse transcribed. The protocol was immunoSEQ multiplex PCR, while the TCRdb copy is restricted to in-frame clones and leaves out a portion. The sample shows around 280,000 clones, approximately 8% of them seen only once. Sequences were obtained from central memory CD4+ T cells from blood. All receptors come from a woman between 18 and 30 years old in good health.

This clone was observed a handful of times. The chain combines TRBV28 with TRBJ2-5, with D perhaps matching TRBD2 (6 bases). V lost 5 bases to trimming and J lost 7 bases, with 20 bases between them. This CDR3 has 15 amino acids. In germline, CDR1 is MDHEN, CDR2 SYDVKM. CDR3 residues: CASSPPGTGLGTQYF. For the CDR3, the DNA is TGTGCCAGCAGTCCCCCCGGGACGGGACTGGGGACCCAGTACTTC.

This clone was observed a handful of times. Written as DNA, the CDR3 is TGTGCCAGCAGTCCCGGACAAATTAACACCGGGGAGCTGTTTTTT. Protein: CASSPGQINTGELFF. This sequence joins TRBV6-5 and TRBJ2-2; the D gene is possibly TRBD1 (5 bases). The germline V and J ends were trimmed by 5 bases and 2 bases, with 12 bases remaining between them. The CDR3 has 15 residues. CDR1 is MNHEY and CDR2 is SVGAGI in the germline V gene.

The chain joins TRBV30 to TRBJ1-5; 9 bases align to TRBD1. The CDR3 extends over 16 amino acids. Germline V gives CDR1 GTSNPN, CDR2 SVGIG (reference sequence). J gave up 5 bases and V 2 bases, and 10 bases lay outside the gene matches. CDR3 DNA: TGTGCCTGGAGTATCCAAGGGGGACAGGGCTATCAGCCCCAGCATTTT. Amino acids: CAWSIQGGQGYQPQHF.

The chain has TRBV19 and TRBJ1-5; 8 bases match TRBD1. Trimming removed 8 bases from V and 0 bases from J; junction bases left unmatched: 6. The CDR3 has 15 residues. CDR1 is LNHDA and CDR2 is SQIVND in the germline V gene (reference sequence). The CDR3 sequence: CASGQGSYSNQPQHF. The CDR3, as DNA: TGTGCCAGTGGACAGGGTTCATATAGCAATCAGCCCCAGCATTTT.

J is TRBJ1-2 and V is TRBV9; D might be TRBD1 (6 bases). Trimming pared 0 bases from V and 7 bases from J, leaving 16 bases between. Per the germline V gene, CDR1 is SGDLS and CDR2 is YYNGEE. The CDR3 is 15 amino acids. This chain's CDR3 is CASSVDSRGMGGYTF. CDR3 nucleotides: TGTGCCAGCAGCGTAGATAGCAGGGGTATGGGTGGCTACACCTTC.

This clone turned up a few times. This chain connects TRBV30 to TRBJ1-2; D is uncertain. CDR3 length equals 13 residues. V lost 4 bases, J lost 5 bases, and 14 bases lay in between. Germline CDR1 reads GTSNPN; CDR2 reads SVGIG (reference sequence). CDR3 nucleotides: TGTGCCTGGACAGGTCGTTTTGGGTATGGCTACACCTTC. Translating it yields CAWTGRFGYGYTF.

This clone has a handful of counts. This rearrangement joins TRBV28 to TRBJ1-6, with 7 bases fitting TRBD1. V gave up 6 bases and J gave up 8 bases; unmatched junction bases: 4. Germline V gene lookup returns CDR1 MDHEN and CDR2 SYDVKM. This CDR3 region has 13 residues. This chain's CDR3 is CASRRTGHSPLHF. CDR3 in DNA: TGTGCCAGCAGACGGACAGGTCATTCACCCCTCCACTTT.

This clone was counted between two and nine times. The genes are TRBV5-6 and TRBJ2-3; D is perhaps TRBD2 (5 bases). V dropped 3 bases and J dropped 0 bases, with 14 bases sitting between them. This CDR3 comprises 16 residues. Per germline, CDR1 SGHDT and CDR2 YYEEEE. For the CDR3, the DNA is TGTGCCAGCAGCTCCCCCAGGACTTCTAGCACAGATACGCAGTATTTT. It codes for CASSSPRTSSTDTQYF.

This clone was observed at least ten times. The chain recombines TRBV25-1 with TRBJ1-4; TRBD1 agrees at 9 bases. Germline assignment: CDR1 MGHDK and CDR2 SYGVNS. Losses at the gene ends were 4 bases for V and 8 bases for J; bases not matched to a gene: 5. The CDR3 contains 14 residues. The CDR3 nucleotides read TGTGCCAGCAGTGCGACAGGGGGATACGAAAAACTGTTTTTT. This gives the protein CASSATGGYEKLFF. Together with reference TRBV25-1 and TRBJ1-4, the CDR3 gives the full variable domain: EADIYQTPRYLVIGTGKKITLECSQTMGHDKMYWYQQDPGMELHLIHYSYGVNSTEKGDLSSESTVSRIRTEHFPLTLESARPSHTSQYLCASSATGGYEKLFFGSGTQLSVL.

The chain recombines TRBV7-2 with TRBJ2-3; TRBD1 might be the D (6 bases). Germline CDR1 SGHTA, CDR2 FQGNSA. This CDR3 spans 12 amino acids. The ends were cut back, 5 bases at V and 4 bases at J, with 7 bases in the middle. The CDR3: CASSTGPDTQYF. The CDR3 DNA follows: TGTGCCAGCAGCACAGGGCCAGATACGCAGTATTTT. The whole variable domain, filled in from reference TRBV7-2 and TRBJ2-3, reads GAGVSQSPSNKVTEKGKDVELRCDPISGHTALYWYRQSLGQGLEFLIYFQGNSAPDKSGLPSDRFSAERTGGSVSTLTIQRTQQEDSAVYLCASSTGPDTQYFGPGTRLTVL.

This clone was seen a few times. The chain's CDR3 is CASSSDGRGQGGNTIYF. DNA for the CDR3: TGTGCCAGCAGCAGCGACGGGCGGGGACAGGGTGGAAACACCATATATTTT. The gene calls are TRBV9 and TRBJ1-3; 9 bases line up with TRBD1. The CDR3 totals 17 residues. V trimming: 4 bases; J trimming: 3 bases; junction bases outside the gene matches: 11. Germline CDR1 and CDR2: SGDLS and YYNGEE.

V gene TRBV7-8 combines with J gene TRBJ2-3, with D possibly being TRBD1 or TRBD2 (5 bases each). Trimming shortened V by 1 base and J by 4 bases, and 18 bases separated the two germline ends. Germline V gene sequence: CDR1 SGHVS, CDR2 FQNEAQ. CDR3 size: 17 residues. The CDR3 DNA is TGTGCCAGCAGCTTAGGGGACGGAAGGATTGGCCCAGATACGCAGTATTTT. This encodes CASSLGDGRIGPDTQYF.

In this sample, this clone turned up a few times. The germline gene is not matched at one end of the junction; a read error may be the cause. This chain connects TRBV5-1 to TRBJ2-3; 7 nucleotides line up with TRBD2. The CDR3 runs to 16 residues. The germline V gene has CDR1 SGHRS and CDR2 YFSETQ. Here the CDR3 DNA reads TGCGCCAGCAGTTTGGGACTAAACGCTGACACAGATACGCAGTATTTT. Protein sequence: CASSLGLNADTDTQYF.

In this sample, this clone turned up a few times. The chain links TRBV4-3 to TRBJ2-2; 7 positions agree with TRBD2. The junction had 8 bases not matched to a gene; V was cut back by 0 bases and J by 7 bases. This CDR3 has 16 amino acids. From germline, CDR1 is LGHNA and CDR2 YSLEER. CDR3 bases: TGCGCCAGCAGCCAAGATGGGAGGGTTATTGGCGGGGAGCTGTTTTTT. Translated: CASSQDGRVIGGELFF.

This clone has ten or more counts. The rearrangement links TRBV19 to TRBJ2-1; TRBD1 might be the D (5 bases). CDR3 length: 15 amino acids. Germline CDR1 and CDR2: LNHDA and SQIVND (reference sequence). With 4 bases removed from V and 9 bases from J, the gap between germline ends came to 19 bases. This chain's CDR3 is CASSTFGAGFAEQFF. In DNA, the CDR3 is TGTGCCAGTAGTACATTTGGGGCTGGATTCGCTGAGCAGTTCTTC.

This clone was counted only a few times. V usage is TRBV2 and J usage is TRBJ2-5, with a tentative D call TRBD2 (6 bases). The germline V and J ends were trimmed by 6 bases and 3 bases, with 11 bases remaining between them. Germline CDR1 and CDR2: SNHLY and FYNNEI. The CDR3 length is 13 residues. The CDR3 is CASSGGWKETQYF. The CDR3 DNA follows: TGTGCCAGCAGCGGAGGGTGGAAAGAGACCCAGTACTTC. Combining the CDR3 with reference TRBV2 and TRBJ2-5 gives the whole variable domain EPEVTQTPSHQVTQMGQEVILRCVPISNHLYFYWYRQILGQKVEFLVSFYNNEISEKSEIFDDQFSVERPDGSNFTLKIRSTKLEDSAMYFCASSGGWKETQYFGPGTRLLVL.

The chain recombines TRBV5-1 with TRBJ2-2; D possibly corresponds to TRBD1 (6 bases). This CDR3 spans 15 amino acids. Trimming removed 3 bases from V and 3 bases from J, with 12 bases in between. Germline CDR1 is SGHRS and CDR2 is YFSETQ. CDR3 nucleotides: TGCGCCAGCAGCTATGGGGGCTCCGACACCGGGGAGCTGTTTTTT. Encoded protein: CASSYGGSDTGELFF.

V is TRBV11-1 and J is TRBJ2-1; TRBD1 aligns across 7 bases. From germline, CDR1 is SGHAT and CDR2 FQDESV (reference sequence). The CDR3 totals 17 residues. J lost 3 bases, V lost 0 bases, and 8 bases had no gene match. The CDR3 sequence: CASSLASYWDSYNEQFF. The CDR3 nucleotides are TGTGCCAGCAGCTTAGCATCTTACTGGGACAGCTACAATGAGCAGTTCTTC.

This clone has more than one count but fewer than ten. This chain uses TRBV6-5 with TRBJ1-4; D is ambiguous. Trimming shortened V by 2 bases and J by 3 bases, and 10 bases separated the two germline ends. Germline-derived CDR1 and CDR2 are MNHEY and SVGAGI. The CDR3 has 15 residues. This chain's CDR3 is CASSYQPGPNEKLFF. Here the CDR3 DNA reads TGTGCCAGCAGTTACCAGCCCGGCCCTAATGAAAAACTGTTTTTT.

CDR3 protein: CASSAQPYEQYV. CDR3 DNA sequence: TGTGCCAGCAGTGCGCAGCCCTACGAGCAGTACGTC. The chain couples TRBV2 to TRBJ2-7; D ambiguous. CDR1 is SNHLY and CDR2 is FYNNEI in the germline V gene. V lost 4 bases, J lost 2 bases, and 6 bases lay in between. This CDR3 contains 12 residues.

This clone was counted a few times. The V call is TRBV4-2, the J call TRBJ1-1; D is ambiguous. The germline CDR1 and CDR2 sequences are LGHNA and YNFKEQ. Between the trimmed V and J ends, which lost 0 bases and 4 bases, there was a span of 12 bases. The CDR3 is 15 amino acids. In DNA form, the CDR3 reads TGTGCCAGCAGCCAAGAGTGGGCAGTTACCACTGAAGCTTTCTTT. This translates into CASSQEWAVTTEAFF.

V usage is TRBV6-5 and J usage is TRBJ2-7; 7 positions match TRBD2. The germline V gene has CDR1 MNHEY and CDR2 SVGAGI. V was pared by 0 bases and J by 0 bases, with 2 bases of the junction left unmatched. CDR3 length: 15 residues. CDR3 nucleotide sequence: TGTGCCAGCAGTTACTCGGCTAGCGGCTCCTACGAGCAGTACTTC. Protein: CASSYSASGSYEQYF.

This sequence joins TRBV2 and TRBJ1-1, with D hard to call. Germline assignment: CDR1 SNHLY and CDR2 FYNNEI. Trimming cost V 7 bases and J 0 bases, with 9 bases left between them. This CDR3 has 13 residues. The CDR3 DNA reads TGTGCCAGCATCACTGATTTGAACACTGAAGCTTTCTTT. It encodes CASITDLNTEAFF.

The chain has TRBV7-3 and TRBJ2-1; maybe TRBD1 (5 bases). V gave up 0 bases and J gave up 3 bases, with 12 bases separating them. Germline values: CDR1 SGHTA, CDR2 FQGTGA. This CDR3 has 16 residues. CDR3: CASSLTGAMVYNEQFF. Written as DNA, the CDR3 is TGTGCCAGCAGCTTAACTGGGGCCATGGTCTACAATGAGCAGTTCTTC. Full variable domain (outside the CDR3, taken from reference TRBV7-3 and TRBJ2-1): GAGVSQTPSNKVTEKGKYVELRCDPISGHTALYWYRQSLGQGPEFLIYFQGTGAADDSGLPNDRFFAVRPEGSVSTLKIQRTERGDSAVYLCASSLTGAMVYNEQFFGPGTRLTVL.

Many counts were recorded for this clone. The J gene is TRBJ1-2, the V gene TRBV5-4; weak D call: TRBD1 (6 bases). V was shortened by 6 bases and J by 2 bases, with 17 bases between the two germline ends. The CDR3 is made up of 15 amino acids. CDR1 and CDR2 (germline): SGHNT, YYREEE (reference sequence). The CDR3 coding sequence is TGTGCCAGCACCACTCGCGGGGGGCTCAACTATGGCTACACCTTC. Residues: CASTTRGGLNYGYTF.

Only a few counts were recorded for this clone. The chain employs TRBV30 and TRBJ1-2; D is ambiguous. V dropped 0 bases and J dropped 5 bases, with 4 bases sitting between them. CDR1 is GTSNPN, CDR2 SVGIG, per germline (reference sequence). This CDR3 region has 11 residues. CDR3 bases: TGTGCCTGGAGTGTTGCGTATGGCTACACCTTC. Its protein is CAWSVAYGYTF.